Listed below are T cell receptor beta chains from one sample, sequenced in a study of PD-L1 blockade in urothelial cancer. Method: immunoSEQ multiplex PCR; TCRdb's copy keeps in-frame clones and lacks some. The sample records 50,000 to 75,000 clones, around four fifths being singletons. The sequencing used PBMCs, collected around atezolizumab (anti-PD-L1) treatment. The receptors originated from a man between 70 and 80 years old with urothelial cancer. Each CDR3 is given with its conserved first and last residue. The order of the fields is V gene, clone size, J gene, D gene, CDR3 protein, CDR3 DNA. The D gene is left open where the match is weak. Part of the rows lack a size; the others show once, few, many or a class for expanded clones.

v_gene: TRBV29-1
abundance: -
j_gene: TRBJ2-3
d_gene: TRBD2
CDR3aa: CSVEDEREIDTQYF
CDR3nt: TGCAGCGTTGAAGACGAGCGGGAGATAGATACGCAGTATTTT

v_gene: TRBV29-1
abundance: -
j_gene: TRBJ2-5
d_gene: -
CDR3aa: CSAAGGQETQYF
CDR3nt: TGCAGCGCTGCGGGCGGACAAGAGACCCAGTACTTC

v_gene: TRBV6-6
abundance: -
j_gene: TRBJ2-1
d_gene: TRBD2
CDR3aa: CATELAGDNEQFF
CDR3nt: TGTGCCACTGAACTAGCGGGGGACAATGAGCAGTTCTTC

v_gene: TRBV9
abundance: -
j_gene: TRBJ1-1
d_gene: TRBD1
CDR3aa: CASSAKPPGGTGGSNTEAFF
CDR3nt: TGTGCCAGCAGCGCCAAACCCCCGGGAGGGACAGGGGGATCGAACACTGAAGCTTTCTTT

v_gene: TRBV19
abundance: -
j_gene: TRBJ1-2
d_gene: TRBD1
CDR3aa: CASSIAGTGGAYGYTF
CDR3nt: TGTGCCAGTAGTATAGCTGGGACAGGGGGCGCCTATGGCTACACCTTC

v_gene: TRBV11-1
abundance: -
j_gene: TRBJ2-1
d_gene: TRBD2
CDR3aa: CASSFIREGYNEQFF
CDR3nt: TGTGCCAGCAGCTTTATTCGGGAGGGCTACAATGAGCAGTTCTTC

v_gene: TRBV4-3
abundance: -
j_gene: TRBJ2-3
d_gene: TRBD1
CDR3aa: CASSQERGDRYVYSSTDTQYF
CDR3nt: TGCGCCAGCAGCCAAGAAAGAGGGGACAGATATGTCTACTCTAGCACAGATACGCAGTATTTT

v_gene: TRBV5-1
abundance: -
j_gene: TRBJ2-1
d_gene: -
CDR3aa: CASSEQTYNEQFF
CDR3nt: TGCGCCAGCAGCGAACAAACGTACAATGAGCAGTTCTTC

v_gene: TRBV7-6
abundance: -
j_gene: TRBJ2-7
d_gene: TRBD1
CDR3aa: CASRVTGTSYEQYF
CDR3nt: TGTGCCAGCAGGGTGACAGGGACATCCTACGAGCAGTACTTC

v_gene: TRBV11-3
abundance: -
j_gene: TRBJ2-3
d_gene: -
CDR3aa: CASSLGGEETDTQYF
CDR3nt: TGTGCCAGCAGCTTAGGAGGAGAAGAGACAGATACGCAGTATTTT

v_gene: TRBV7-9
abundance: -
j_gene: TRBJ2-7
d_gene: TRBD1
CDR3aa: CASSLGSGARGRYEQYF
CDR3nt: TGTGCCAGCAGCTTAGGGTCCGGGGCCAGGGGGCGGTACGAGCAGTACTTC

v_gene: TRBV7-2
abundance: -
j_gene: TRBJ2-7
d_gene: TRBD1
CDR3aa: CASSLGQGTYEQYF
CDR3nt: TGTGCCAGCAGCTTAGGACAGGGCACCTACGAGCAGTACTTC

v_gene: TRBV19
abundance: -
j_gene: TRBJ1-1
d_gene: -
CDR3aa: CASSIQAGIVAEAFF
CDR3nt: TGTGCCAGTAGTATCCAGGCAGGGATAGTAGCTGAAGCTTTCTTT

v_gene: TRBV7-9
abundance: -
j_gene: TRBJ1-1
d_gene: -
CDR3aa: CASSQSGIEAFF
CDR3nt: TGTGCCAGCAGCCAATCCGGGATTGAAGCTTTCTTT

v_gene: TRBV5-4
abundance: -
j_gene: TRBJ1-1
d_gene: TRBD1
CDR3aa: CASSHRTGVEGMNTEAFF
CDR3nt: TGTGCCAGCAGCCATAGGACAGGGGTAGAAGGCATGAACACTGAAGCTTTCTTT

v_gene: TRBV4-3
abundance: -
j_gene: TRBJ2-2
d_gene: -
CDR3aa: CASSRADSNTGELFF
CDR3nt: TGCGCCAGCAGCCGGGCGGACTCGAACACCGGGGAGCTGTTTTTT

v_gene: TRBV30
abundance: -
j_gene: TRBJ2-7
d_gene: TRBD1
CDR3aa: CACPGQGVYEQYF
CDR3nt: TGTGCCTGCCCGGGACAGGGGGTCTACGAGCAGTACTTC

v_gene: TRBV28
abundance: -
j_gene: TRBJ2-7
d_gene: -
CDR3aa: CASSLSGRRSYEQYF
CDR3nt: TGTGCCAGCAGTTTATCGGGGAGGAGGTCCTACGAGCAGTACTTC

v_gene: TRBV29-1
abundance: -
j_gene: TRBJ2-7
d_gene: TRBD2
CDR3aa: CSAGTSENSYEQYF
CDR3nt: TGCAGCGCTGGGACTAGCGAGAACTCCTACGAGCAGTACTTC

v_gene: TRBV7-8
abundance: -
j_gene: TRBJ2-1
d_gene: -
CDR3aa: CASSPRVENEQFF
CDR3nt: TGTGCCAGCAGCCCGCGTGTTGAGAATGAGCAGTTCTTC

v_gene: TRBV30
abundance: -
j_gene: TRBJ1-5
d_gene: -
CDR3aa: CAWSVAGTPVAPQHF
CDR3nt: TGTGCCTGGAGCGTTGCCGGGACACCGGTGGCGCCCCAGCATTTT

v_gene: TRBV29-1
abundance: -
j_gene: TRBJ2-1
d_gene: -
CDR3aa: CSVWDNTYNEQFF
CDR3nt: TGCAGCGTATGGGACAATACCTACAATGAGCAGTTCTTC

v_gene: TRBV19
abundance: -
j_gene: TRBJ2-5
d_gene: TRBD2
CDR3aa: CASSNGGGVETQYF
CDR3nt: TGTGCCAGTAGTAACGGGGGGGGAGTAGAGACCCAGTACTTC

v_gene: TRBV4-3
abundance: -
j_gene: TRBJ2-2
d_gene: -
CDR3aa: CASSQGQDNGELFF
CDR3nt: TGCGCCAGCAGCCAAGGGCAGGACAACGGGGAGCTGTTTTTT

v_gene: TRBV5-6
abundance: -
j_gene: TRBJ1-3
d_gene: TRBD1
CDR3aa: CASSQTGSLSGNTIYF
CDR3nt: TGTGCCAGCAGCCAGACAGGGAGTTTATCTGGAAACACCATATATTTT

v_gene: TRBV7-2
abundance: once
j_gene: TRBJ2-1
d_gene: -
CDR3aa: CASSLAGVTREQFF
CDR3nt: TGTGCCAGCAGCTTAGCGGGAGTTACGCGTGAGCAGTTCTTC

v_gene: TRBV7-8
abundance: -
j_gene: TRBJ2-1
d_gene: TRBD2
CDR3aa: CASSMTSGKNNEQFF
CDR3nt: TGTGCCAGCAGTATGACTAGCGGGAAGAACAATGAGCAGTTCTTC

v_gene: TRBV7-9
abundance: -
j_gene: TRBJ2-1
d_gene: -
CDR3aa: CASSSWDLNNEQFF
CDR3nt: TGTGCCAGCAGCTCCTGGGACTTAAACAATGAGCAGTTCTTC

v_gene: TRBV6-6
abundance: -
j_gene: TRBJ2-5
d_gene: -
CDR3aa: CASSSLGGEQYF
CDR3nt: TGTGCCAGCAGTTCCCTGGGGGGTGAGCAGTACTTC

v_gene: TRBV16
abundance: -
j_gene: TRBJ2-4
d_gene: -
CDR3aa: CASSSHTIAKNIQYF
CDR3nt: TGTGCCAGCAGCTCCCATACTATAGCCAAAAACATTCAGTACTTC

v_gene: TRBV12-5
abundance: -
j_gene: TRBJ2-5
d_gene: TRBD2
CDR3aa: CASAKWLAENQETQYF
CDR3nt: TGTGCTAGTGCCAAGTGGCTAGCGGAAAATCAAGAGACCCAGTACTTC

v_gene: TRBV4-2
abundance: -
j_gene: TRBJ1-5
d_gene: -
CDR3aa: CASSRQDGGNQPQHF
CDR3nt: TGTGCCAGCAGCCGGCAGGACGGGGGCAATCAGCCCCAGCATTTT

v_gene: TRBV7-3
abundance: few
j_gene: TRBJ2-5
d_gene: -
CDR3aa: CASSLGLRETQYF
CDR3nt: TGTGCCAGCAGCTTAGGGCTCCGGGAGACCCAGTACTTC

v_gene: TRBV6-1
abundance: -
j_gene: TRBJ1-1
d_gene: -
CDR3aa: CASSEEGWGGNTEAFF
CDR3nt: TGTGCCAGCAGTGAAGAGGGGTGGGGAGGGAACACTGAAGCTTTCTTT

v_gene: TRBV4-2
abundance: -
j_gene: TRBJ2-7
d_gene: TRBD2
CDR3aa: CASSQVSGSSYEQYF
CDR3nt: TGTGCCAGCAGCCAAGTTAGCGGGAGCTCCTACGAGCAGTACTTC

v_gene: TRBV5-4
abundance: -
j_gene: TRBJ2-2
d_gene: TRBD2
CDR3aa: CASSFGTTSGELFF
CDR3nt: TGTGCCAGCAGCTTTGGGACTACGAGCGGGGAGCTGTTTTTT

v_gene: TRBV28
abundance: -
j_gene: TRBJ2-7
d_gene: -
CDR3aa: CASTFVGAGKYEQYF
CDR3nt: TGTGCCAGCACCTTCGTTGGGGCAGGGAAATACGAGCAGTACTTC

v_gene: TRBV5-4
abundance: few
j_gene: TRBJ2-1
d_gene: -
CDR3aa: CASSLPMSSYNEQFF
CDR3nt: TGTGCCAGCAGCTTACCAATGAGCTCCTACAATGAGCAGTTCTTC

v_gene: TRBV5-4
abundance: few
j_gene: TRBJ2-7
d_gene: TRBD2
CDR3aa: CASSRASGSYEQYF
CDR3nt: TGTGCCAGCAGCCGGGCTAGCGGGAGTTACGAGCAGTACTTC

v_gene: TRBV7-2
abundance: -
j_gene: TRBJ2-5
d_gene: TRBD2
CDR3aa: CASSLALAAETQYF
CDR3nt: TGTGCCAGCAGCTTAGCCCTAGCGGCTGAGACCCAGTACTTC

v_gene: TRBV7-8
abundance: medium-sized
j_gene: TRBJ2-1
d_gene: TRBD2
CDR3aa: CASSRTSGGNEQFF
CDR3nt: TGTGCCAGCAGTCGGACTAGCGGGGGCAATGAGCAGTTCTTC

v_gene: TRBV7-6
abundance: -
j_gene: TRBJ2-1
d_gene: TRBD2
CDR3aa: CASSLGLAGYNEQFF
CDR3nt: TGTGCCAGCAGCTTAGGTCTAGCGGGCTACAATGAGCAGTTCTTC

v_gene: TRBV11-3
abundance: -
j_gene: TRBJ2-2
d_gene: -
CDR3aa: CASSPRLTGELFF
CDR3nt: TGTGCCAGCAGTCCGAGACTCACCGGGGAGCTGTTTTTT

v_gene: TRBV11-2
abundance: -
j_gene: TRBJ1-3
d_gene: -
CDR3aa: CASSPVNSGNTIYF
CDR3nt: TGTGCCAGCAGCCCAGTGAACTCTGGAAACACCATATATTTT

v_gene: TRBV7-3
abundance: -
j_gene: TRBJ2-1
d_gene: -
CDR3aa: CASSLSGAEQFF
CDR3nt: TGTGCCAGCAGCTTATCAGGGGCAGAGCAGTTCTTC

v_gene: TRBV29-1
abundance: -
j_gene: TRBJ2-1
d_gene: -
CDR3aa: CSVEISDTPRVF
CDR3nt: TGCAGCGTTGAGATTTCGGACACCCCCCGAGTCTTC

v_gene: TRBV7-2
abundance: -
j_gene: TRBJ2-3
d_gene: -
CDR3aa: CASSSSVGANRHTQYF
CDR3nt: TGTGCCAGCAGCTCCAGCGTAGGCGCAAATCGCCATACGCAGTATTTT

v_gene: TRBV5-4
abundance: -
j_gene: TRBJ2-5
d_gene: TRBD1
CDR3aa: CASSAGQGEETQYF
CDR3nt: TGTGCCAGCAGCGCGGGACAGGGGGAAGAGACCCAGTACTTC

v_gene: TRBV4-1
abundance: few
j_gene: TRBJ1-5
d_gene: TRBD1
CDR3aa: CASSQTGNQPQHF
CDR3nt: TGCGCCAGCAGCCAGACAGGGAATCAGCCCCAGCATTTT

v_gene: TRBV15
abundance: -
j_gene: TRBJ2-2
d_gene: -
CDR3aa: CATSRVWDTFNTGELFF
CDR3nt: TGTGCCACCAGCAGAGTATGGGACACCTTTAACACCGGGGAGCTGTTTTTT

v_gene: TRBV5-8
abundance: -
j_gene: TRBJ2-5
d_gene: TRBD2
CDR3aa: CASSYSGREETQYF
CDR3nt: TGTGCCAGCAGCTATAGCGGGAGGGAAGAGACCCAGTACTTC

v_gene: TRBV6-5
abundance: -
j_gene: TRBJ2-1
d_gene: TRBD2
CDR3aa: CASSQTSGSYNEQFF
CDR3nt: TGTGCCAGCAGTCAGACTAGCGGTTCCTACAATGAGCAGTTCTTC

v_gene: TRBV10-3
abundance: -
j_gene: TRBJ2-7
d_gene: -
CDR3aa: CAISESRRGQYF
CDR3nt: TGTGCCATCAGTGAGAGCCGCCGCGGGCAGTACTTC

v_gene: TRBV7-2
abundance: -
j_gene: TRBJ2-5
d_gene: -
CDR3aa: CASSLDREGTQYF
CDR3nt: TGTGCCAGCAGCTTAGACAGGGAGGGGACCCAGTACTTC

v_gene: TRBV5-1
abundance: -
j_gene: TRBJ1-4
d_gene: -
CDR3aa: CASIGADEKLFF
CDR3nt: TGCGCCAGCATAGGGGCGGATGAAAAACTGTTTTTT

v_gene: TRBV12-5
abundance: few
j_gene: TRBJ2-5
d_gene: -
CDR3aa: CASGPEGGGSTQYF
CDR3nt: TGTGCTAGTGGCCCGGAAGGGGGTGGATCGACCCAGTACTTC

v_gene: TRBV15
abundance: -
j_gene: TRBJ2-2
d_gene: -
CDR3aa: CATSREESGRLITGELFF
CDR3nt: TGTGCCACCAGCAGAGAGGAATCGGGAAGGCTCATCACCGGGGAGCTGTTTTTT